Listed below are T cell receptor beta chains from one sample, sequenced in a study of OX40 agonist ivuxolimab in advanced cancers. TCRdb keeps only in-frame clones here, not all; method: immunoSEQ multiplex PCR. The profile covers more than 85,000 clones, with roughly 80% appearing a single time and almost 1.5% taken by the ten largest. This specimen consisted of CD4+ or CD8+ T cells sorted from blood, obtained in a trial of the OX40 agonist ivuxolimab. The source is an adult with an advanced solid tumor such as melanoma, head and neck, liver or kidney cancer. Each CDR3 is given with its conserved first and last residue. Each record gives: J gene, D gene, V gene, CDR3 DNA, CDR3 protein. The D gene is left open where the match is weak.

TRBJ2-2,TRBD2,TRBV7-7,TGTGCCAGCAGCTTTAGCGGGGTCACCGGGGAGCTGTTTTTT,CASSFSGVTGELFF
TRBJ2-1,-,TRBV9,TGTGCCAGCAGCGTAGCGGGAGCCTACAATGAGCAGTTCTTC,CASSVAGAYNEQFF
TRBJ2-1,-,TRBV10-1,TGCGCCAGCAGTGAGTCGGGTCGGAATGAGCAGTTCTTC,CASSESGRNEQFF
TRBJ2-7,TRBD1,TRBV7-9,TGTGCCAGCAGGGACCGGGACAGCTCCTACGAGCAGTACTTC,CASRDRDSSYEQYF
TRBJ1-2,TRBD1,TRBV6-6,TGTGCCTTAGGGTGGCAGGGGGTGCAGGGCTACACCTTC,CALGWQGVQGYTF
TRBJ1-5,-,TRBV27,TGTGCCAGCAGGAGGACAGTCAATCAGCCCCAGCATTTT,CASRRTVNQPQHF
TRBJ1-5,-,TRBV4-1,TGCGCCAGCAGCATGGACCTAAGGAGGGGTAGCAATCAGCCCCAGCATTTT,CASSMDLRRGSNQPQHF
TRBJ1-5,-,TRBV2,TGTGCCAGCAGCGGTCAGGTTAGCAATCAGCCCCAGCATTTT,CASSGQVSNQPQHF
TRBJ2-7,-,TRBV30,TGTGCCTGTAGATTGACTTCCTACGAGCAGTACTTC,CACRLTSYEQYF
TRBJ2-7,-,TRBV11-2,TGTGCCAGCAGTCGTCAGGGGAACTACGAGCAGTACTTC,CASSRQGNYEQYF
TRBJ2-6,-,TRBV11-1,TGTGCCAGCAGCTACCAAGCTGGGGCCAACGTCCTGACTTTC,CASSYQAGANVLTF
TRBJ2-5,TRBD1,TRBV6-5,TGTGCCAGCAGTAGGACAGGGGGTCCAGAGACCCAGTACTTC,CASSRTGGPETQYF
TRBJ2-3,TRBD2,TRBV11-2,TGTGCCAGCAGCCCACGGGGAGCGGGGAGCACAGATACGCAGTATTTT,CASSPRGAGSTDTQYF
TRBJ2-2,-,TRBV11-3,TGTGCCAGCAGTCGGACCGGGGAGCTGTTTTTT,CASSRTGELFF
TRBJ1-4,-,TRBV5-8,TGTGCCAGCAGCCTTGGGGACGTAAGCACTAATGAAAAACTGTTTTTT,CASSLGDVSTNEKLFF
TRBJ1-2,TRBD1,TRBV19,TGTGCCAGTAGCCATGGACAGGGACGTCCTATTCGTGGCTACACCTTC,CASSHGQGRPIRGYTF
TRBJ1-1,TRBD1,TRBV6-1,TGTGCCAGCAGCGGGGACAGGGGTATGAACACTGAAGCTTTCTTT,CASSGDRGMNTEAFF
TRBJ1-4,TRBD1,TRBV5-5,TGTGCCAGCAGCTCCGGGACAGGTTCTGAAAAACTGTTTTTT,CASSSGTGSEKLFF
TRBJ1-5,-,TRBV14,TGTGCCAGCAGCCGCACGGGTAGTAGTCCCCAGCATTTT,CASSRTGSSPQHF
TRBJ2-2,TRBD1,TRBV10-3,TGTGCCATCAGGAAGGACAGGCTACTCGACACCGGGGAGCTGTTTTTT,CAIRKDRLLDTGELFF
TRBJ1-5,-,TRBV28,TGTGCCAGCAGACGCAATCAGCCCCAGCATTTT,CASRRNQPQHF
TRBJ2-5,-,TRBV5-1,TGCGCCAGCAGCCCGGCGTGGCAGTCGGAGACCCAGTACTTC,CASSPAWQSETQYF
TRBJ1-1,-,TRBV4-2,TGTGCCAGCAGCCAAGCGGCCTCCAGGGGACCTGAAGCTTTCTTT,CASSQAASRGPEAFF
TRBJ2-2,-,TRBV9,TGTGCCAGCAGCCGCGTAGGCCAAGGCACCGGGGAGCTGTTTTTT,CASSRVGQGTGELFF
TRBJ2-1,-,TRBV5-1,TGCGCCAGCAGCTTGGCCAGGGGTGAGCAGTTCTTC,CASSLARGEQFF
TRBJ2-7,-,TRBV4-3,TGCGCCAGCAGCCATGGCCGGGACAAAGAGCAGTACTTC,CASSHGRDKEQYF
TRBJ2-3,TRBD2,TRBV4-1,TGCGCCAGCAGCCAAGTTTGGGGCGGGGGGCAGTATTTT,CASSQVWGGGQYF